One T cell receptor beta chain is described in this entry. Sequencing used immunoSEQ multiplex PCR; TCRdb keeps in-frame clones, though not all of them. The sample comprises around 400,000 clones, 75% to 95% of which are singletons, and 10% to 15% rests with the top ten. The data belong to a study of Ad26.COV2.S vaccination and SARS-CoV-2 variants. V lost 2 bases to trimming and J lost 5 bases; unmatched junction nucleotides: 5. The CDR3 length is 17 residues. The germline V gene encodes CDR1 ENHRY and CDR2 SYGVKD. Treatment reported: 19 received Ad26.COV2.S at low or high dose, single or two shots; several received placebo; per-sample allocation not given. Samples came from day 63 after the first vaccine or placebo injection.

The receptor was isolated from a person between 18 and 60 years old who received the Ad26.COV2.S COVID-19 vaccine or a placebo. This chain connects TRBV10-3 to TRBJ2-1, with TRBD2 matching over 14 bases. This sample comprised peripheral blood, obtained in a trial of Ad26.COV2.S vaccine versus placebo. The CDR3 nucleotides read TGTGCCATCAGTGAGGGGACTAGCGGGAGAGGGAACAATGAGCAGTTCTTC. It encodes CAISEGTSGRGNNEQFF.